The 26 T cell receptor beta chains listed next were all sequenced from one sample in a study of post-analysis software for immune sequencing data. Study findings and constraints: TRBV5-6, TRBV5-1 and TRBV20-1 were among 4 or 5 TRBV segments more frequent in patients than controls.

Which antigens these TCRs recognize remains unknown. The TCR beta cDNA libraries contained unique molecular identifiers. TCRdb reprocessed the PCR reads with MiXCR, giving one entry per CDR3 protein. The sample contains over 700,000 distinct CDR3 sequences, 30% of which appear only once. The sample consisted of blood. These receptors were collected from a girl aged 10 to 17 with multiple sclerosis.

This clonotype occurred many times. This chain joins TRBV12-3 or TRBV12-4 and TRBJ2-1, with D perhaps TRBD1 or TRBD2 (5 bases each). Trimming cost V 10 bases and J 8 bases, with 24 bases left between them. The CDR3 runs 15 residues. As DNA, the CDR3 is TGTGCCACATCACGGCAGGGAGTGTTCTCCGATGAGCAGTTCTTC. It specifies CATSRQGVFSDEQFF.

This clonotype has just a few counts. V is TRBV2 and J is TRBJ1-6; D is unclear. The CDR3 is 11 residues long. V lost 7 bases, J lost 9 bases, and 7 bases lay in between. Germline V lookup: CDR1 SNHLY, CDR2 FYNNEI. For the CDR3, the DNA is TGTGCCAGCAATTTGGGTTCACCCCTCCACTTT. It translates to CASNLGSPLHF.

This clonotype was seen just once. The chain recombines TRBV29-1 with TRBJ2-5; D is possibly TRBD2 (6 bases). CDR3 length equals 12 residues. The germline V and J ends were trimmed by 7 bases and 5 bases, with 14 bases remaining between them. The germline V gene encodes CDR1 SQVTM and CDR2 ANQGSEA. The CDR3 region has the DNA TGCAGCGGGGGGGATTTGGGGGAGACCCAGTACTTC. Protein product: CSGGDLGETQYF.

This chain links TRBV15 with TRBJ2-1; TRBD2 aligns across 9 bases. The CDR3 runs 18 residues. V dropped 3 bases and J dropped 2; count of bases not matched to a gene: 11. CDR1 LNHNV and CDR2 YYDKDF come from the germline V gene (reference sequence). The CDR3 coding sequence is TGTGCCACCAGCAGCCCTATCCTAGCGGGGAAACCCTACAATGAGCAGTTCTTC. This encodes CATSSPILAGKPYNEQFF.

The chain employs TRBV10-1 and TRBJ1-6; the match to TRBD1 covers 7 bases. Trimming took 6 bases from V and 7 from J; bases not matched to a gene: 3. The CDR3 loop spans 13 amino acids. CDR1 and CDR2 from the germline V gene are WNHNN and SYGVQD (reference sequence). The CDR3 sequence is CASRTGVNSPLHF. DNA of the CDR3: TGCGCCAGCAGAACAGGGGTAAATTCACCCCTCCACTTT.

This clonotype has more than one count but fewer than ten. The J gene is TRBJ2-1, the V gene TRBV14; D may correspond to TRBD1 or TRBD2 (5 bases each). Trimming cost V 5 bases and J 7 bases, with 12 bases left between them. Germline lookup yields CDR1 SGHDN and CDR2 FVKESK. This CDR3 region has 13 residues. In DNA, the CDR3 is TGTGCCAGCAGCGGAGAGAGGGGTAATGAGCAGTTCTTC. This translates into CASSGERGNEQFF.

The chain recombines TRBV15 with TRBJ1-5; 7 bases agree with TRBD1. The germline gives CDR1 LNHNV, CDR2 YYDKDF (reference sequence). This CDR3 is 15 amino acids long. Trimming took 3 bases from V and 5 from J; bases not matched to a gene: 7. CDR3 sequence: CATSRTGRVDQPQHF. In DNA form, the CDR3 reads TGTGCCACCAGCAGGACAGGGAGGGTGGATCAGCCCCAGCATTTT.

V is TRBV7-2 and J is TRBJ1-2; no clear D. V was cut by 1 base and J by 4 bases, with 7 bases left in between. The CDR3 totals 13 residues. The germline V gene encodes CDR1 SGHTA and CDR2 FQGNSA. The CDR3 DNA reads TGTGCCAGCAGCTTAGAGGGCGTCTATGGCTACACCTTC. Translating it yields CASSLEGVYGYTF. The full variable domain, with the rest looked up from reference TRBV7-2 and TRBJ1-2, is GAGVSQSPSNKVTEKGKDVELRCDPISGHTALYWYRQSLGQGLEFLIYFQGNSAPDKSGLPSDRFSAERTGGSVSTLTIQRTQQEDSAVYLCASSLEGVYGYTFGSGTRLTVV.

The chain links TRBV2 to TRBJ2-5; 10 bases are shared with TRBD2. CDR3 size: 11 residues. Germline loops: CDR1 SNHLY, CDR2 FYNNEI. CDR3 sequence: CASGGVETQYF. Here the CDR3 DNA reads TGTGCGAGCGGGGGGGTCGAGACCCAGTACTTC.

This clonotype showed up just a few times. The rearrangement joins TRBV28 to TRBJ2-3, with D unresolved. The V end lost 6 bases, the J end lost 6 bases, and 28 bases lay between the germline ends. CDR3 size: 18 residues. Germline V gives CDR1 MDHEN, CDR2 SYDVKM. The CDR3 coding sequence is TGTGCCAGCAGCCCGCGGTTAAGGATGGTCCCCGCGGTCGATACGCAGTATTTT. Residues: CASSPRLRMVPAVDTQYF.

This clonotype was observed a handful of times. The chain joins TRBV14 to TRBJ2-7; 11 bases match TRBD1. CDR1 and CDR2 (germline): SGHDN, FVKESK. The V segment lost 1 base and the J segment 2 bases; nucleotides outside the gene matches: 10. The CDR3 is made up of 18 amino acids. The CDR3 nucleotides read TGTGCCAGCAGCCAAGGAAAAGAATGGACAGGGGGCACCTACGAGCAGTACTTC. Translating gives CASSQGKEWTGGTYEQYF. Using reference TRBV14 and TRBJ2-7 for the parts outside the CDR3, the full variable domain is EAGVTQFPSHSVIEKGQTVTLRCDPISGHDNLYWYRRVMGKEIKFLLHFVKESKQDESGMPNNRFLAERTGGTYSTLKVQPAELEDSGVYFCASSQGKEWTGGTYEQYFGPGTRLTVT.

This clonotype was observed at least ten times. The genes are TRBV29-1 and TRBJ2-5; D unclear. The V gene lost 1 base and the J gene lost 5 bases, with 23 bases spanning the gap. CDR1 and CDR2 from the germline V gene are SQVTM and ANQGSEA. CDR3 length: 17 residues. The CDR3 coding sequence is TGCAGCGTTGAAGTATTTTTGAGGCACGGCGGAACCGAGACCCAGTACTTC. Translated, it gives CSVEVFLRHGGTETQYF.

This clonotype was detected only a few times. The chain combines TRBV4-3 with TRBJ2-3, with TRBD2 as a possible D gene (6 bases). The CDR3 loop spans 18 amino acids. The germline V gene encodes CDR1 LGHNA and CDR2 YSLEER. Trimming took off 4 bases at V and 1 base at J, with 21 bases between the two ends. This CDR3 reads CASSPNLRVGRGTDTQYF. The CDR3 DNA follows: TGCGCCAGCAGCCCTAACCTTAGAGTCGGGAGAGGCACAGATACGCAGTATTTT.

Written as DNA, the CDR3 is TGTGCCAGCAGTTACTTGGGGACTAGCTACGAGCAGTACTTC. Protein: CASSYLGTSYEQYF. The chain recombines TRBV6-2 or TRBV6-3 with TRBJ2-7; the match to TRBD2 covers 8 bases. CDR1 MNHEY and CDR2 SVGEGT come from the germline V gene. V lost 1 base, J lost 3 bases, and 2 bases stayed unmatched. The length of the CDR3 is 14 residues.

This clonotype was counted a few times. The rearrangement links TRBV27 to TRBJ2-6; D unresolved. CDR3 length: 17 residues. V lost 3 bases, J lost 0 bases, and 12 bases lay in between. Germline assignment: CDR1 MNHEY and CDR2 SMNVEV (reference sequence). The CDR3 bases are TGTGCCAGCAGTTTGGTCCTTCAAACCTCTGGGGCCAACGTCCTGACTTTC. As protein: CASSLVLQTSGANVLTF.

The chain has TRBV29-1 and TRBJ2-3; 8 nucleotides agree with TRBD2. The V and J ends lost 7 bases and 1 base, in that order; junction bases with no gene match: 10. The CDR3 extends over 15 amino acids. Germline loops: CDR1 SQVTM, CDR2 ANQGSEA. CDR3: CSAGLTSGGTDTQYF. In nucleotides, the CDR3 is TGCAGCGCCGGGCTAACTAGCGGAGGCACAGATACGCAGTATTTT.

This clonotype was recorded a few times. DNA for the CDR3: TGTGCCAGCACGCCTCTCGGGGGAGGCACCGGGGAGCTGTTTTTT. Translating gives CASTPLGGGTGELFF. The rearrangement uses TRBV5-6 and TRBJ2-2, with D perhaps TRBD2 (6 bases). The CDR3 sequence is 15 residues long. From germline, CDR1 is SGHDT and CDR2 YYEEEE. The germline V and J ends were trimmed by 6 bases and 4 bases, with 16 bases remaining between them.

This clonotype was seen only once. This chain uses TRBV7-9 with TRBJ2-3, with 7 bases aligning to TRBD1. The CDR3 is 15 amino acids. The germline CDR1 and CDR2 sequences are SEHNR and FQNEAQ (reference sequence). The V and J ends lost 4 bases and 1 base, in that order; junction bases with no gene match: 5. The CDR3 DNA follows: TGTGCCAGCAGCTGTCGGGACAGACGCACAGATACGCAGTATTTT. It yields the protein CASSCRDRRTDTQYF.

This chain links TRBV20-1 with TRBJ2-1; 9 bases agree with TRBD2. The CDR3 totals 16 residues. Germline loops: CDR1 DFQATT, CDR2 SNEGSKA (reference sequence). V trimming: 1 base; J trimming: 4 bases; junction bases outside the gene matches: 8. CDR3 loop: CSARGRLAETYNEQFF. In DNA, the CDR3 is TGCAGTGCTAGAGGGAGACTAGCGGAAACTTACAATGAGCAGTTCTTC.

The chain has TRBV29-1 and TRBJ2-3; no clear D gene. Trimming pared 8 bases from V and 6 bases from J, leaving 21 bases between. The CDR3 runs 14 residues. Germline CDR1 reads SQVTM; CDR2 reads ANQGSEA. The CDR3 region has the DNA TGCAGCTCCTTAGGACCAGCGTCTTCGGATACGCAGTATTTT. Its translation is CSSLGPASSDTQYF.

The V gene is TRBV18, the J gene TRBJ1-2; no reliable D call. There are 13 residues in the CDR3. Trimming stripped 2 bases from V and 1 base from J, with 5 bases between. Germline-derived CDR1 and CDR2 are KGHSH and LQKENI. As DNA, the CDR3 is TGTGCCAGCTCACCAGGGAATAACTATGGCTACACCTTC. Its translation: CASSPGNNYGYTF.

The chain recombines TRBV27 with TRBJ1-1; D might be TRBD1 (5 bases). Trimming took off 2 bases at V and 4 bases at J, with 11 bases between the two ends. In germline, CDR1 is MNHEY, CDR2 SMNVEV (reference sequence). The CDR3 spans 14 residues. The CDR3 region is CASSLPGNPTEAFF. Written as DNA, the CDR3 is TGTGCCAGCAGTTTACCAGGGAATCCCACTGAAGCTTTCTTT.

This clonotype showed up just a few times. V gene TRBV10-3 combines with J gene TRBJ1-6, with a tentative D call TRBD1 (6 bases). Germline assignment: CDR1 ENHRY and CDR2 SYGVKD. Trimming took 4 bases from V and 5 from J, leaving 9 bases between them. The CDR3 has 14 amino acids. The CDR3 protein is CAISGSGDNSPLHF. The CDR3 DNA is TGTGCCATCAGTGGGTCAGGGGATAATTCACCCCTCCACTTT.

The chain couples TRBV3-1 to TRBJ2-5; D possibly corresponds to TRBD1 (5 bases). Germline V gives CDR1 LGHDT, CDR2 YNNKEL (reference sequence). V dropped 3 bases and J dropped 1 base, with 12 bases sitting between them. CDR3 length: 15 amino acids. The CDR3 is CASSHRSRGQETQYF. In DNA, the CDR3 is TGTGCCAGCAGCCATCGCTCTAGGGGCCAAGAGACCCAGTACTTC.

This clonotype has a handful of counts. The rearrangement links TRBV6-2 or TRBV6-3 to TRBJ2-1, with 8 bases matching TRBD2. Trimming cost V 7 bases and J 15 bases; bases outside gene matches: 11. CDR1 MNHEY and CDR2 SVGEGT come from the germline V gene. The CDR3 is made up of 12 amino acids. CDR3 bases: TGTGCCAGCACTCAGGTAGCGGGAAGCGCGTTCTTC. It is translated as CASTQVAGSAFF.

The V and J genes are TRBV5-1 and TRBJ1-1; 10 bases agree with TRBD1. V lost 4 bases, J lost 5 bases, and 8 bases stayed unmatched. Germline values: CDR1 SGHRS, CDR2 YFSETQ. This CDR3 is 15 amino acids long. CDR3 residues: CASSPRTGGRTEAFF. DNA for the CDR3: TGCGCCAGCAGCCCCCGGACAGGGGGGAGGACTGAAGCTTTCTTT.